The 18 T cell receptor beta chains given below trace back to one sample, sequenced in a study of CD8+ T cells in alopecia areata. RNA was isolated and reverse transcribed to cDNA, the sequencing template. Clones were read by immunoSEQ multiplex PCR, and TCRdb kept only the in-frame ones, dropping some. The sample consists of roughly 190,000 clones, 50% to 70% of them appearing once. Treatment specified: oral pan-JAK inhibitor, 5-10 mg twice daily. The sample was CD4+ T cells sorted from blood, taken around week 50, from a patient treated with tofacitinib. These receptors were obtained from a human donor with alopecia areata.

The chain recombines TRBV27 with TRBJ2-5; 9 bases are shared with TRBD1. This CDR3 is 15 amino acids long. V was pared by 5 bases and J by 5 bases, with 9 bases of the junction left unmatched. The germline V gene has CDR1 MNHEY and CDR2 SMNVEV (reference sequence). DNA for the CDR3: TGTGCCAGCAGTCTAGGGACAGGGCTACACGAGACCCAGTACTTC. Residues: CASSLGTGLHETQYF.

This clone was recorded a few times. The chain links TRBV15 to TRBJ1-2, with no clear D. Per germline, CDR1 LNHNV and CDR2 YYDKDF (reference sequence). This CDR3 spans 13 amino acids. V was trimmed by 2 bases and J by 6 bases, leaving 10 bases between them. CDR3 residues: CATSRPQSDGYTF. As DNA, the CDR3 is TGTGCCACCAGCAGACCCCAATCGGATGGCTACACCTTC.

This rearrangement joins TRBV29-1 to TRBJ1-2, with 8 bases matching TRBD1. Germline loops: CDR1 SQVTM, CDR2 ANQGSEA. This CDR3 is built from 12 residues. V lost 4 bases, J lost 7 bases, and 5 bases stayed unmatched. The DNA for the CDR3 is TGCAGCGTTGTGGACAGGGCAAGTGGCTACACCTTC. It is translated as CSVVDRASGYTF.

The chain combines TRBV20-1 with TRBJ2-1; D is ambiguous. Germline values: CDR1 DFQATT, CDR2 SNEGSKA (reference sequence). Deletions cut 5 bases from V and 10 bases from J, with 9 bases between. The CDR3 is 10 amino acids. The CDR3 nucleotides are TGCAGTGCTCGTCTTGTGGAGCAGTTCTTC. Translated: CSARLVEQFF.

The gene calls are TRBV7-2 and TRBJ2-7; D might be TRBD1 (5 bases). This CDR3 spans 14 amino acids. The V gene's germline CDR1 is SGHTA and CDR2 FQGNSA. V was clipped by 2 bases and J by 5 bases, with 13 bases between them. The CDR3: CASSLLAGLHEQYF. The CDR3 bases are TGTGCCAGCAGCTTACTCGCAGGGCTGCACGAGCAGTACTTC.

This clone was observed a handful of times. The rearrangement joins TRBV18 to TRBJ2-3; D unclear. Germline V CDR1 and CDR2: KGHSH, LQKENI. This CDR3 is 14 amino acids long. V was trimmed by 2 bases and J by 5 bases, leaving 11 bases between them. This chain's CDR3 is CASSPRQSLDTQYF. Here the CDR3 DNA reads TGTGCCAGCTCACCAAGGCAGAGTTTAGATACGCAGTATTTT.

The J gene is TRBJ2-7, the V gene TRBV14; D is undetermined. The CDR3 has 14 residues. V was pared by 4 bases and J by 1 base, with 11 bases between. Germline CDR1 is SGHDN and CDR2 is FVKESK. The DNA for the CDR3 is TGTGCCAGCAGCCGCCCCGGGCGATCCTACGAGCAGTACTTC. Its translation: CASSRPGRSYEQYF.

This clone occurred a few times. The chain uses TRBV9 and TRBJ2-1, with D possibly being TRBD1 or TRBD2 (5 bases each). Trimming removed 6 bases at V and 0 bases at J, with 10 bases between. The CDR3 is made up of 14 amino acids. CDR1 and CDR2 (germline): SGDLS, YYNGEE. CDR3 amino acids: CASTRGNSYNEQFF. The CDR3 nucleotides read TGTGCCAGCACCCGGGGCAACTCCTACAATGAGCAGTTCTTC.

This clone was detected a few times. V gene TRBV13 combines with J gene TRBJ1-1, with no clear D. V was shortened by 2 bases and J by 0 bases, with 10 bases between the two germline ends. The CDR3 has 15 amino acids. Germline V CDR1 and CDR2: PRHDT, FYEKMQ (reference sequence). The CDR3 DNA is TGTGCCAGCAGCTTAAACAGACTGATGAACACTGAAGCTTTCTTT. Its protein product is CASSLNRLMNTEAFF.

This clone was observed many times. The chain combines TRBV7-2 with TRBJ1-2, with unresolved D. Germline loops: CDR1 SGHTA, CDR2 FQGNSA. The CDR3 runs to 12 residues. V was shortened by 2 bases and J by 7 bases, with 8 bases between the two germline ends. The DNA of the CDR3 is TGTGCCAGCAGCTTACCGACCGGTGGCTACACCTTC. It is translated as CASSLPTGGYTF.

The chain combines TRBV4-3 with TRBJ1-2; 10 bases are a match to TRBD1. The CDR3 loop spans 13 amino acids. The germline CDR1 and CDR2 sequences are LGHNA and YSLEER. The junction had 3 bases not matched to a gene; V was cut back by 3 bases and J by 8 bases. This CDR3 is CASSQGQGSGYTF. The CDR3 region has the DNA TGCGCCAGCAGCCAGGGACAGGGGAGCGGCTACACCTTC.

In this sample, this clone turned up a few times. The chain has TRBV14 and TRBJ2-1; the D is unclear. V was clipped by 4 bases and J by 7 bases, with 11 bases between them. CDR1 is SGHDN and CDR2 is FVKESK in the germline V gene. The CDR3 consists of 13 residues. CDR3 loop: CASSPPSDNEQFF. The DNA for the CDR3 is TGTGCCAGCAGCCCGCCTTCAGATAATGAGCAGTTCTTC.

This clone has only a few counts. V is TRBV29-1 and J is TRBJ2-3; D is uncertain. V lost 6 bases and J 6 bases, leaving 7 bases between the germline ends. This CDR3 spans 10 amino acids. Per germline, CDR1 SQVTM and CDR2 ANQGSEA. The CDR3: CSVIRDTQYF. CDR3 bases: TGCAGCGTCATCCGGGATACGCAGTATTTT.

This chain connects TRBV5-6 to TRBJ2-1, with D possibly being TRBD1 or TRBD2 (6 bases each). The CDR3 has 15 residues. The germline CDR1 and CDR2 sequences are SGHDT and YYEEEE. The germline V and J ends were trimmed by 4 bases and 6 bases, with 17 bases remaining between them. CDR3 sequence: CASSPLGGLGNEQFF. CDR3 nucleotide sequence: TGTGCCAGCAGCCCGTTAGGGGGGCTAGGCAATGAGCAGTTCTTC.

Only one count was recorded for this clone. CDR3 in amino acids: CSARDIAYEQYF. CDR3 coding DNA: TGCAGCGCACGGGACATTGCCTACGAGCAGTACTTC. The chain links TRBV29-1 to TRBJ2-7; maybe TRBD1 (6 bases). Looked up from germline, CDR1 is SQVTM and CDR2 is ANQGSEA. The V and J ends lost 7 bases and 2 bases respectively, with 12 bases between them. This CDR3 is 12 amino acids long.

This sequence joins TRBV29-1 and TRBJ2-2; TRBD1 matches at 9 bases. The CDR3 totals 14 residues. V trimming: 7 bases; J trimming: 1 base; junction bases outside the gene matches: 4. The V gene's germline CDR1 is SQVTM and CDR2 ANQGSEA. The CDR3 DNA follows: TGCAGCGCTCCGGGACAGGGGAACACCGGGGAGCTGTTTTTT. The encoded protein is CSAPGQGNTGELFF.

The chain combines TRBV5-1 with TRBJ1-1, with 11 bases matching TRBD1. Germline lookup yields CDR1 SGHRS and CDR2 YFSETQ. This CDR3 region has 16 residues. Germline trimming cut 4 bases from V and 6 bases from J; bases unmatched to any gene: 11. The CDR3 region is CASSRGQGAIQAEAFF. The CDR3 bases are TGCGCCAGCAGCAGAGGACAGGGGGCGATCCAAGCTGAAGCTTTCTTT.

This chain connects TRBV7-2 to TRBJ2-7, with 7 bases that match TRBD1. V lost 3 bases and J lost 1; bases outside the gene matches: 9. Germline V gene lookup returns CDR1 SGHTA and CDR2 FQGNSA. The CDR3 is 16 amino acids. The CDR3 bases are TGTGCCAGCAGCTTTACCGGGACAGCCGTTTCCTACGAGCAGTACTTC. Protein: CASSFTGTAVSYEQYF.